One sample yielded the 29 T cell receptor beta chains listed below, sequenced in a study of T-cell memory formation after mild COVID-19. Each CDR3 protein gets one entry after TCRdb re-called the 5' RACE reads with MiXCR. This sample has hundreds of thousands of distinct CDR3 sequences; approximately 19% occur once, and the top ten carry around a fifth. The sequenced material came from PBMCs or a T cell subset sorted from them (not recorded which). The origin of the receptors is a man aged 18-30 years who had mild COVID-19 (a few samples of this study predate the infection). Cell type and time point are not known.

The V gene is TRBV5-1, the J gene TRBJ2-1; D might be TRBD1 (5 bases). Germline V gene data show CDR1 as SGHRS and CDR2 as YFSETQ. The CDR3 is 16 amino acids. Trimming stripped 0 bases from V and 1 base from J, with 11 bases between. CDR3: CASSLGQTNSYNEQFF. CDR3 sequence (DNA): TGCGCCAGCAGCTTGGGACAGACGAATTCCTACAATGAGCAGTTCTTC.

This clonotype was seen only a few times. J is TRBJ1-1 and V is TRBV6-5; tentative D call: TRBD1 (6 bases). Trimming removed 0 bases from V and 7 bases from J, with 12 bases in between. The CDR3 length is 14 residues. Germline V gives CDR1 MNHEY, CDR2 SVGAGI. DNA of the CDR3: TGTGCCAGCAGTTACTCGGACAGAGGAGTTGAAGCTTTCTTT. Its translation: CASSYSDRGVEAFF.

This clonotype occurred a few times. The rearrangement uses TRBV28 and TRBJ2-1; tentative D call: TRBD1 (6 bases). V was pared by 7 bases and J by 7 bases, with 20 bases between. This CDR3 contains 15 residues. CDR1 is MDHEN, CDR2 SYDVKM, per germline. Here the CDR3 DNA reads TGTGCCAGCACTACGGCGGGCAGGGGAAGGAATGAGCAGTTCTTC. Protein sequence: CASTTAGRGRNEQFF.

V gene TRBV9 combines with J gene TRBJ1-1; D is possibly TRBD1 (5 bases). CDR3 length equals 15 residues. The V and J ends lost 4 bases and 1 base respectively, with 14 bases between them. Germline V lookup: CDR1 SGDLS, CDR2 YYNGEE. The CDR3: CASSPRSTANTEAFF. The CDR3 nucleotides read TGTGCCAGCAGCCCCCGATCGACAGCGAACACTGAAGCTTTCTTT.

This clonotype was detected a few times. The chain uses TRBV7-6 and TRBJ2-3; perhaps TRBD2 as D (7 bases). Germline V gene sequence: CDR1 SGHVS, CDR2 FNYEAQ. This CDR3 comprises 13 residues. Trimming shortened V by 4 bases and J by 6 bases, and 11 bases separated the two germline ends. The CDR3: CASSSGRGDTQYF. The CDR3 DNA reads TGTGCCAGCAGCTCGGGGAGGGGGGATACGCAGTATTTT.

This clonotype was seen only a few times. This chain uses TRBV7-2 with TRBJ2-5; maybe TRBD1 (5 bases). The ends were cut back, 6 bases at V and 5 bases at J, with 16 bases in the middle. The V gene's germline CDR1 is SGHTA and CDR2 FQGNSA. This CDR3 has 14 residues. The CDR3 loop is CASRRTGAGETQYF. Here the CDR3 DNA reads TGTGCCAGCAGGCGTACAGGAGCCGGGGAGACCCAGTACTTC.

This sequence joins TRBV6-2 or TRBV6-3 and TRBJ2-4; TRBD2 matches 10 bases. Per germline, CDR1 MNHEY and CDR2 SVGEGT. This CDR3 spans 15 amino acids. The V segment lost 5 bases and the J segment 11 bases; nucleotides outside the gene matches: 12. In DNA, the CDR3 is TGTGCCAGCAGTCAGCCGACTAGCGGGCGGGACCTTCAGTACTTC. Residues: CASSQPTSGRDLQYF.

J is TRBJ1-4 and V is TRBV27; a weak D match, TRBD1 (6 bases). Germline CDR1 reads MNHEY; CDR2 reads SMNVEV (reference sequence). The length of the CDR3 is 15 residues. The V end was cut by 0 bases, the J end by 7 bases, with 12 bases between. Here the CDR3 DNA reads TGTGCCAGCAGTTTATCTCAGGGGAGGGTTGAAAAACTGTTTTTT. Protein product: CASSLSQGRVEKLFF.

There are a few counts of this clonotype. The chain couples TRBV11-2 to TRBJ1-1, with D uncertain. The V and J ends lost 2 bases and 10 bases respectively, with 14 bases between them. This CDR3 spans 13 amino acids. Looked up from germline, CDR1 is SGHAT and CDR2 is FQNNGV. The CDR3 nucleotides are TGTGCCAGCAGCTTACCAGACCCGCTGGGAGCTTTCTTT. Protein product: CASSLPDPLGAFF.

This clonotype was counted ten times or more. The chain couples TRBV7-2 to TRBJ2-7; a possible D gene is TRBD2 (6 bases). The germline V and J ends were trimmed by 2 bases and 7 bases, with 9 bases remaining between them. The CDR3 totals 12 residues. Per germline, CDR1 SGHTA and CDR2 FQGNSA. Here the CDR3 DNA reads TGTGCCAGCAGCTTATACGGGGGAGAGCAGTACTTC. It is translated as CASSLYGGEQYF.

CDR3 in DNA: TGTGCCAGCAGTTACTTGGACCGAACTGGCAATCAGCCCCAGCATTTT. Translation gives CASSYLDRTGNQPQHF. This sequence joins TRBV6-6 and TRBJ1-5; the D is unclear. This CDR3 region has 16 residues. Germline CDR1 is MNHNY and CDR2 is SVGAGI (reference sequence). The V and J ends lost 1 base and 2 bases respectively, with 12 bases between them.

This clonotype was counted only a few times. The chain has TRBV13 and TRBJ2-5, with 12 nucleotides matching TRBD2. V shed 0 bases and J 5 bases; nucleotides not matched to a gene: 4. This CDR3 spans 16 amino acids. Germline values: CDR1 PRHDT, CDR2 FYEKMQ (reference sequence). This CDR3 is CASSLGLAGGLETQYF. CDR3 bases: TGTGCCAGCAGCTTAGGCCTAGCGGGGGGGCTCGAGACCCAGTACTTC.

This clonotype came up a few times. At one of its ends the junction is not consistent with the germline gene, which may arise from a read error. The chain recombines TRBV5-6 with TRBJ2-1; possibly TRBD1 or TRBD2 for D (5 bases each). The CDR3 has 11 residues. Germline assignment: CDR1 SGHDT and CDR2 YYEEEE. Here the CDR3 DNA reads TGTGCCAGCAGTTTGGGACATGAGCAGTTCTTC. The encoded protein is CASSLGHEQFF.

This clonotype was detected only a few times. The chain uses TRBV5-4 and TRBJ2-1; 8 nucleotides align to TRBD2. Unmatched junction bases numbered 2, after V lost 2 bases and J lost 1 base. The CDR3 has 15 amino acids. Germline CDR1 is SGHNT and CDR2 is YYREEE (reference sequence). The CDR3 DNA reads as TGTGCCAGCAGCTTAGGGACTAGTTCCTACAATGAGCAGTTCTTC. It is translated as CASSLGTSSYNEQFF.

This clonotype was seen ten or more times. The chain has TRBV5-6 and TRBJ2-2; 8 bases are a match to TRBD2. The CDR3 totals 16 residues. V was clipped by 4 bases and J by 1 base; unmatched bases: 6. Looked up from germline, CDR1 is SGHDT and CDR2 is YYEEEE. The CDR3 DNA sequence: TGTGCCAGCAGCCATGGGGCGGGGGGGAACACCGGGGAGCTGTTTTTT. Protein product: CASSHGAGGNTGELFF.

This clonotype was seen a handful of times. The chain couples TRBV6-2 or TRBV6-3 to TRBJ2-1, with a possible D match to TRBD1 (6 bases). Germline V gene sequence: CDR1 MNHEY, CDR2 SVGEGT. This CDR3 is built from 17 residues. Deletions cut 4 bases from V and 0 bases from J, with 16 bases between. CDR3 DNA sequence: TGTGCCAGCAGTTCGGACACAGGGTTTAGCTCCTACAATGAGCAGTTCTTC. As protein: CASSSDTGFSSYNEQFF.

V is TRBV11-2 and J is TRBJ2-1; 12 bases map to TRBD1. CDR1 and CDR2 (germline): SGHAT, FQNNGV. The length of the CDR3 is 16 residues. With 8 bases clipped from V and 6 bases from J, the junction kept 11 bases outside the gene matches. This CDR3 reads CASLIASGQGANEQFF. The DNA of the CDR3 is TGTGCCAGCTTAATCGCGTCGGGACAGGGGGCCAATGAGCAGTTCTTC.

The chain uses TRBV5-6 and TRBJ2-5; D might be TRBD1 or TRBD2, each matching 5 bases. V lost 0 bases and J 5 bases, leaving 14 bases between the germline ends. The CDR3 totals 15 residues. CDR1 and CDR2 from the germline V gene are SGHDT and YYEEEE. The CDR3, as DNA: TGTGCCAGCAGCTTGGCCGGGACGGGCGTGGAGACCCAGTACTTC. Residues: CASSLAGTGVETQYF.

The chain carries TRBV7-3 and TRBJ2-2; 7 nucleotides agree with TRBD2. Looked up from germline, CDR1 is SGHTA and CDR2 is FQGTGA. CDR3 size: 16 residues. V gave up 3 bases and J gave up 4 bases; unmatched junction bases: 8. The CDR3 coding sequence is TGTGCCAGCAGCTTGGCGCGGGGGACGATCACCGGGGAGCTGTTTTTT. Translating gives CASSLARGTITGELFF.

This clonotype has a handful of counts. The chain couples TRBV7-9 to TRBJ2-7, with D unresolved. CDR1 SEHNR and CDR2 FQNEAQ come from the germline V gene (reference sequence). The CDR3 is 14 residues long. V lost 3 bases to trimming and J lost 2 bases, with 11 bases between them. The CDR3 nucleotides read TGTGCCAGCAGCTTTTCTGAGACCCCCTACGAGCAGTACTTC. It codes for CASSFSETPYEQYF.

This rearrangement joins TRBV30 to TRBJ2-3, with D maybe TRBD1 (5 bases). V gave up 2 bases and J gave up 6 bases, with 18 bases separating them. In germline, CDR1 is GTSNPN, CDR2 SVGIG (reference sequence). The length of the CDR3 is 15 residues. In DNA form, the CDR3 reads TGTGCCTGGAGTCCCCTCGGAAGGGGCGACGATACGCAGTATTTT. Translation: CAWSPLGRGDDTQYF.

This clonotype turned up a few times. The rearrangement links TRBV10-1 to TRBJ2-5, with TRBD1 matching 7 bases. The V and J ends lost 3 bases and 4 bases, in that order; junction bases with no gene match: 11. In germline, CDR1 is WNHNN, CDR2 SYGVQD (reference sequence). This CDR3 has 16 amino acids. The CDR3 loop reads CASSEMGRGIGETQYF. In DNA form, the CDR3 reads TGCGCCAGCAGTGAAATGGGCAGGGGGATTGGAGAGACCCAGTACTTC.

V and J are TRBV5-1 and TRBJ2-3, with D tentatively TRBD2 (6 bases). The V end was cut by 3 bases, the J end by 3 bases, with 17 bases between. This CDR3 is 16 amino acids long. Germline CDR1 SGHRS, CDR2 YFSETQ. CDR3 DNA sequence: TGCGCCAGCAGCTCGGGCCCGGGGGTAATGACAGATACGCAGTATTTT. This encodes CASSSGPGVMTDTQYF.

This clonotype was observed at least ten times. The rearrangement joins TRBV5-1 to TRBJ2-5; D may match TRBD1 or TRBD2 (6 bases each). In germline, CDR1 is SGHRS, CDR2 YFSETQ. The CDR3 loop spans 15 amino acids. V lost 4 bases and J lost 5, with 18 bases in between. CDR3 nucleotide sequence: TGCGCCAGCAGCCCGGGGGCAGGGGCTTGGGAGACCCAGTACTTC. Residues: CASSPGAGAWETQYF.

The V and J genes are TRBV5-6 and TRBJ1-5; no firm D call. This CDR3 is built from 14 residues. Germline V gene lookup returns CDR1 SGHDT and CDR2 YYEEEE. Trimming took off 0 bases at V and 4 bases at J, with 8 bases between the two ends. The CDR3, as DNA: TGTGCCAGCAGCTTGGCAGGAGTGAATCAGCCCCAGCATTTT. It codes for CASSLAGVNQPQHF.

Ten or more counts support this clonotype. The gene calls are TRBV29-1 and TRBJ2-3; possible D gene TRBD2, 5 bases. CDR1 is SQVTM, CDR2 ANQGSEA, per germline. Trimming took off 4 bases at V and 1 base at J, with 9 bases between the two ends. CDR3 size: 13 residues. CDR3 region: CSVVRRGTDTQYF. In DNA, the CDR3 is TGCAGCGTTGTCCGGCGGGGCACAGATACGCAGTATTTT.

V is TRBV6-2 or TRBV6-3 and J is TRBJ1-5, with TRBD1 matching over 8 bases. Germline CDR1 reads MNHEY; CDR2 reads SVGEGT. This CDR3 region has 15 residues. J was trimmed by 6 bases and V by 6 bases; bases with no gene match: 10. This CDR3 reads CASRSGPGGPQPQHF. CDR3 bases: TGTGCCAGCAGAAGCGGACCAGGGGGCCCTCAGCCCCAGCATTTT.

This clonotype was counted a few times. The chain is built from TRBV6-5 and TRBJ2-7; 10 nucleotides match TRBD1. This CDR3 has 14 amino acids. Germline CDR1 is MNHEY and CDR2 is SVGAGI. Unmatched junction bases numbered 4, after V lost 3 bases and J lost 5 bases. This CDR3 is CASSYGTGVDEQYF. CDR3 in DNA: TGTGCCAGCAGTTATGGGACAGGGGTTGACGAGCAGTACTTC.

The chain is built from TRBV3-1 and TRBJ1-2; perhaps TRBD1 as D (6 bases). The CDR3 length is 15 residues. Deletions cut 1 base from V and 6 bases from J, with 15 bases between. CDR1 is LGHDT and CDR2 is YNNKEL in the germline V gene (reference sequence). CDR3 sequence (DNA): TGTGCCAGCAGCCAAGTAGGGGGGGTTGGCGATGGCTACACCTTC. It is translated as CASSQVGGVGDGYTF.